A selection of T cell receptor beta chains follows, all from one sample in a study of regulatory T cells in long-lasting Graves disease. Each CDR3 protein gets one entry after TCRdb re-called the multiplex PCR reads with MiXCR. The table includes about 540,000 distinct CDR3 sequences, about 13% detected once. The same data also contributed to another study, on T cells in Graves' hyperthyroidism and ophthalmopathy.

Sample: peripheral blood mononuclear cells (PBMCs), taken at new diagnosis, from a patient treated with antithyroid drugs. The receptors originated from a man aged 30-40 years with Graves disease. The CDR3 runs from the conserved cysteine through the conserved F or W. The D gene is left open where the match is weak. Expanded clones get a size class; other rows say once, few or many, or leave the size out.

CDR3: CASSKLSTSGTYEQYF; DNA: TGTGCCAGCAGTAAGCTCTCGACTAGCGGTACCTACGAGCAGTACTTC; size: many; D: TRBD2; J: TRBJ2-7; V: TRBV6-1
CDR3: CASRLDGYNEQFF; DNA: TGTGCCAGCAGACTAGACGGTTACAATGAGCAGTTCTTC; size: many; D: NA; J: TRBJ2-1; V: TRBV7-9
CDR3: CASSYGRGVYNEQFF; DNA: TGTGCCAGCAGTTACGGGAGAGGCGTTTATAATGAGCAGTTCTTC; size: few; D: NA; J: TRBJ2-1; V: TRBV6-2/TRBV6-3
CDR3: CAISDPGGPSLTQYF; DNA: TGTGCCATCAGTGATCCGGGAGGGCCCTCTCTTACGCAGTATTTT; size: few; D: TRBD2; J: TRBJ2-3; V: TRBV10-3
CDR3: CATRGGANTGELFF; DNA: TGTGCCACCCGTGGGGGCGCGAACACCGGGGAGCTGTTTTTT; size: many; D: NA; J: TRBJ2-2; V: TRBV24-1
CDR3: CASYRTGNNEQFF; DNA: TGCGCCAGCTATCGGACAGGCAACAATGAGCAGTTCTTC; size: many; D: TRBD1; J: TRBJ2-1; V: TRBV5-1
CDR3: CASGSILAGGSTDTQYF; DNA: TGTGCTAGTGGTTCGATACTAGCGGGAGGAAGCACAGATACGCAGTATTTT; size: few; D: TRBD2; J: TRBJ2-3; V: TRBV12-5
CDR3: CASSSWTGGFQSNQPQHF; DNA: TGTGCCAGCAGTTCCTGGACAGGGGGCTTTCAGAGCAATCAGCCCCAGCATTTT; size: NA; D: TRBD1; J: TRBJ1-5; V: TRBV6-5
CDR3: CASSEAGQGNQPQHF; DNA: TGTGCCAGCAGTGAGGCGGGGCAGGGCAATCAGCCCCAGCATTTT; size: many; D: NA; J: TRBJ1-5; V: TRBV2
CDR3: CASGAGGLHNEQFF; DNA: TGTGCCAGCGGTGCGGGAGGGCTACACAATGAGCAGTTCTTC; size: few; D: TRBD2; J: TRBJ2-1; V: TRBV3-1
CDR3: CASSPAGTSEYNEQFF; DNA: TGTGCCAGCAGTCCGGCCGGGACTAGCGAATACAATGAGCAGTTCTTC; size: few; D: TRBD2; J: TRBJ2-1; V: TRBV6-1
CDR3: CASSPGDVAFF; DNA: TGTGCCAGCAGCCCAGGGGACGTTGCTTTCTTT; size: few; D: NA; J: TRBJ1-1; V: TRBV14
CDR3: CASSLERGPQHF; DNA: TGTGCCAGCAGCTTAGAGAGAGGGCCCCAGCATTTT; size: many; D: NA; J: TRBJ1-5; V: TRBV7-2
CDR3: CASSFSSTSMNTEAFF; DNA: TGTGCCAGCAGCTTCTCCTCGACGTCCATGAACACTGAAGCTTTCTTT; size: many; D: NA; J: TRBJ1-1; V: TRBV11-2
CDR3: CASRARDSNTGELFF; DNA: TGTGCCAGCAGGGCCCGGGACAGTAACACCGGGGAGCTGTTTTTT; size: NA; D: TRBD1; J: TRBJ2-2; V: TRBV6-1
CDR3: CSVSSPGEENTEAFF; DNA: TGCAGCGTTAGTTCGCCAGGGGAAGAGAACACTGAAGCTTTCTTT; size: many; D: NA; J: TRBJ1-1; V: TRBV29-1
CDR3: CACKNHRAIYGYTF; DNA: TGTGCCTGCAAGAATCATAGGGCCATATATGGCTACACCTTC; size: NA; D: NA; J: TRBJ1-2; V: TRBV30
CDR3: CATRLGGGGGDTQYF; DNA: TGTGCCACCCGATTAGGCGGCGGGGGGGGAGATACGCAGTATTTT; size: NA; D: TRBD2; J: TRBJ2-3; V: TRBV7-8
CDR3: CASSSGLAGRYEQYF; DNA: TGTGCCAGCAGCTCAGGACTAGCGGGACGGTACGAGCAGTACTTC; size: few; D: TRBD2; J: TRBJ2-7; V: TRBV5-4
CDR3: CASSVLGTNEKLFF; DNA: TGTGCCAGCAGCGTTCTGGGGACTAATGAAAAACTGTTTTTT; size: few; D: NA; J: TRBJ1-4; V: TRBV9
CDR3: CASSQQATRKAFF; DNA: TGTGCCAGCAGTCAGCAGGCCACAAGGAAAGCTTTCTTT; size: many; D: NA; J: TRBJ1-1; V: TRBV25-1
CDR3: CASSDLLGQNEKLFF; DNA: TGTGCCAGCAGTGACCTACTAGGACAGAATGAAAAACTGTTTTTT; size: many; D: NA; J: TRBJ1-4; V: TRBV25-1
CDR3: CASSLMGNYGHTF; DNA: TGTGCCAGCAGTTTAATGGGTAACTATGGCCACACCTTC; size: many; D: NA; J: TRBJ1-2; V: TRBV28
CDR3: CASSATGRLGNYGYTF; DNA: TGTGCCAGCAGCGCGACCGGTAGGTTAGGTAACTATGGCTACACCTTC; size: few; D: NA; J: TRBJ1-2; V: TRBV9
CDR3: CASSYEGVYNEQFF; DNA: TGTGCCAGCAGTTATGAGGGGGTCTACAATGAGCAGTTCTTC; size: many; D: NA; J: TRBJ2-1; V: TRBV12-3/TRBV12-4
CDR3: CASRPGTSGRHVGEQFF; DNA: TGTGCCAGCAGGCCTGGGACTAGCGGGAGGCATGTAGGTGAGCAGTTCTTC; size: many; D: TRBD2; J: TRBJ2-1; V: TRBV7-9
CDR3: CASSVYGDSYGYTF; DNA: TGTGCCAGCAGCGTATACGGGGATAGCTATGGCTACACCTTC; size: NA; D: NA; J: TRBJ1-2; V: TRBV9